This T cell receptor beta chain was retrieved from a study of CD8+ T cells in alopecia areata. Study context: Tofacitinib exposure lasted 6 to 18 months, followed by 6 months off drug.

The CDR3 has 15 residues. V was trimmed by 2 bases and J by 6 bases, leaving 13 bases between them. Germline CDR1 LGHNT, CDR2 FRNRAP. Treatment given: oral pan-JAK inhibitor, 5-10 mg twice daily. A note on this clone: Its matching antigen is unknown.

Following RNA extraction, reverse transcription yielded cDNA that acted as the sequencing template. Clones were sequenced by immunoSEQ multiplex PCR, and TCRdb holds only the in-frame ones, with some missing. This sample carries under 130,000 clones, 85% to 90% of them seen once, and the ten largest clones take around 10%. General observations from the study: Researchers report lesional scalp, most notably alopecia totalis/universalis, outstripped normal scalp in clonality.

The sample here was CD8+ T cells sorted from blood, taken around week 30, from a patient treated with tofacitinib. The chain links TRBV12-5 to TRBJ2-2; perhaps TRBD2 as D (6 bases). The sequence derives from a human donor with alopecia areata. In DNA, the CDR3 is TGTGCTAGTGGTTTGCACGGGGGTAACCCCGGGGAGCTGTTTTTT. Residues: CASGLHGGNPGELFF. The full variable domain, with the rest looked up from reference TRBV12-5 and TRBJ2-2, is DARVTQTPRHKVTEMGQEVTMRCQPILGHNTVFWYRQTMMQGLELLAYFRNRAPLDDSGMPKDRFSAEMPDATLATLKIQPSEPRDSAVYFCASGLHGGNPGELFFGEGSRLTVL.